The present entry profiles one TCR beta chain with its context. The antigen is unknown. A modified ARM-PCR protocol with three rounds of nested PCR amplified TCRbeta. MiXCR was run by TCRdb on the multiplex PCR reads, yielding one entry per CDR3 protein. The sample has 50,000 to 60,000 distinct CDR3 sequences; 60% to 80% are singletons. No cell sorting was done before RNA was extracted from the tissue. This non-tumor lung sample came from over 3 cm beyond the tumor edge. Between August and November 2014, newly diagnosed, chemotherapy-naive lung cancer patients underwent thoracic surgery in China. These data belong to a study of tumor and adjacent non-tumor tissue in lung cancer. Whole-study results and caveats: Tumor TCR diversity, when higher, was linked to shorter survival. Top 100 clones took a larger repertoire share in normal lung.

The TCR comes from a woman aged 55-69 years with non-small cell lung cancer. The sequencing sample was made of distant non-tumor lung tissue.

The CDR3 DNA reads TGTGTCAGTAGTAAAGAGGTGCTGTCCACAGATACGCAGTATTTT. It yields the protein CVSSKEVLSTDTQYF. The chain carries TRBV6-2 or TRBV6-3 and TRBJ2-3; no definite D call. This CDR3 spans 15 amino acids. Per the germline V gene, CDR1 is MNHEY and CDR2 is SVGEGT.